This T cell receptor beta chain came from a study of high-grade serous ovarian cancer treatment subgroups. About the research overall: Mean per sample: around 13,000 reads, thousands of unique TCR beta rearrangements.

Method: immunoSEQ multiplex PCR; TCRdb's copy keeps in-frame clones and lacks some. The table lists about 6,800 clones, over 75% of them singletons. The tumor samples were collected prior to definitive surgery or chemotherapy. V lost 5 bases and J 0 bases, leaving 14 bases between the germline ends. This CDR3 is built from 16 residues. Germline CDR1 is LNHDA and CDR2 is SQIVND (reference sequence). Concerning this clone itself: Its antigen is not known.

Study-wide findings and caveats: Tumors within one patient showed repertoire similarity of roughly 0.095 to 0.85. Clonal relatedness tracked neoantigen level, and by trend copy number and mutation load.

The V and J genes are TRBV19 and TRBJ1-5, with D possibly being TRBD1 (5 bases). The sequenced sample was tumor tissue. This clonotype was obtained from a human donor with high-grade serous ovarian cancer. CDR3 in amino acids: CASSPQDNYSNQPQHF. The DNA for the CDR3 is TGTGCCAGTAGTCCCCAGGACAACTATAGCAATCAGCCCCAGCATTTT.